Listed below are T cell receptor beta chains from one sample, sequenced in a study of T cells after yellow fever vaccination. TCRdb itself ran the 5' RACE reads through MiXCR, one entry per CDR3 protein. The sample lists almost 70,000 distinct CDR3 sequences, approximately 6.2% seen once, with roughly 2% in the top ten. Sample: CD4+ T cells sorted from PBMCs, taken roughly 14 days after the first yellow fever vaccination. These receptors all stem from a man between 18 and 35 years old who received the YFV17D yellow fever vaccine. Each CDR3 is given with its conserved first and last residue. A D gene is named only where the DNA matches it firmly. Each size is how often the clone was seen (once, few, many) or a class if it is expanded.

TRBJ1-5,TRBV7-2,18,many,TRBD1,TGTGCCAGCAGCTTATCCTCCGGGACAGGGGGCACGCGACAGCCCCAGCATTTT,CASSLSSGTGGTRQPQHF
TRBJ1-6,TRBV4-3,15,many,TRBD1,TGCGCCAGCAGCCAACAGACAGGGTCGAGTTCACCCCTCCACTTT,CASSQQTGSSSPLHF
TRBJ2-2,TRBV28,15,many,NA,TGTGCCAGCAGCCACCGCAGGGGCAACACCGGGGAGCTGTTTTTT,CASSHRRGNTGELFF
TRBJ2-7,TRBV29-1,13,many,NA,TGCAGCGTTCGGCAGGGAGTTCCCTACGAGCAGTACTTC,CSVRQGVPYEQYF
TRBJ2-5,TRBV29-1,13,many,NA,TGCAGCGTTGTGGAGGGTAGGGTCGAGACCCAGTACTTC,CSVVEGRVETQYF
TRBJ2-3,TRBV7-9,14,many,NA,TGTGCCAGCATCCTGGGGGCGGGCACAGATACGCAGTATTTT,CASILGAGTDTQYF
TRBJ2-7,TRBV7-6,14,many,TRBD1,TGTGCCAGCAGCTCGCCGGACAGGAGATACGAGCAGTACTTC,CASSSPDRRYEQYF
TRBJ2-3,TRBV5-1,16,many,TRBD2,TGCGCCAGCAGCTCCCTAGCGGGCTTAGCCACAGATACGCAGTATTTT,CASSSLAGLATDTQYF
TRBJ2-1,TRBV20-1,14,many,TRBD1,TGCAGTACCAGAGAGGGACAGGGAATAAATGAGCAGTTCTTC,CSTREGQGINEQFF
TRBJ1-5,TRBV5-6,13,many,NA,TGTGCCAGCAGCTGGGGGGAGGGTCAGCCCCAGCATTTT,CASSWGEGQPQHF
TRBJ2-1,TRBV6-1,14,few,NA,TGTGCCAGCTCCAGGGGACGCGGGTACAATGAGCAGTTCTTC,CASSRGRGYNEQFF
TRBJ1-2,TRBV5-5,15,many,NA,TGTGCCAGCAGCCCGAACAGGGCGCTTTGGGATGGCTACACCTTC,CASSPNRALWDGYTF
TRBJ2-3,TRBV12-3/TRBV12-4,14,many,NA,TGTGCCAGCAGCCGGGACACCCCCACAGATACGCAGTATTTT,CASSRDTPTDTQYF
TRBJ2-3,TRBV7-9,16,many,NA,TGTGCCAGCAGCCATGACAGCCCCGTAACCACAGATACGCAGTATTTT,CASSHDSPVTTDTQYF
TRBJ1-1,TRBV5-1,14,many,NA,TGCGCCAGCAGCTTGGGGAAACAGGGAACTGAAGCTTTCTTT,CASSLGKQGTEAFF
TRBJ2-2,TRBV20-1,14,many,TRBD1,TGCAGTGCCGGACGGACAGGGTACACCGGGGAGCTGTTTTTT,CSAGRTGYTGELFF
TRBJ2-1,TRBV12-3/TRBV12-4,17,many,TRBD2,TGTGCCAGCAGTTTCTTTAGAGGCGGGGGGGCTTATGGGGAGCAGTTCTTC,CASSFFRGGGAYGEQFF
TRBJ2-2,TRBV5-1,15,few,TRBD2,TGCGCCAGCAGTGATGGACTAGCGGGAGCCGGGGAGCTGTTTTTT,CASSDGLAGAGELFF
TRBJ2-1,TRBV7-9,12,many,TRBD2,TGTGCCAGCAGCATTAGCGGGGGCGAGCAGTTCTTC,CASSISGGEQFF
TRBJ2-3,TRBV7-2,15,few,TRBD2,TGTGCCAGCAGCTTACCGCTAGCGGGGGGCGATACGCAGTATTTT,CASSLPLAGGDTQYF
TRBJ2-2,TRBV19,15,many,NA,TGTGCCAGTAGTATACAGGGGAGGTCAACCGGGGAGCTGTTTTTT,CASSIQGRSTGELFF
TRBJ1-2,TRBV29-1,14,many,TRBD1,TGCAGCGTTATCCCGACAGGGATTGGGGATGGCTACACCTTC,CSVIPTGIGDGYTF
TRBJ2-6,TRBV12-3/TRBV12-4,20,many,TRBD1,TGTGCCAGCAGACGATACAACCTGGGACAGGGGGCAAATGGGGCCAACGTCCTGACTTTC,CASRRYNLGQGANGANVLTF
TRBJ2-1,TRBV5-6,16,few,TRBD2,TGTGCCAGCAGCCGGGGGACTAGCTTCATGTACAATGAGCAGTTCTTC,CASSRGTSFMYNEQFF
TRBJ2-7,TRBV5-1,15,many,NA,TGCGCCAGCAGCTTTGGGTATCCTGAAGCCTACGAGCAGTACTTC,CASSFGYPEAYEQYF
TRBJ1-4,TRBV5-6,15,many,TRBD1,TGTGCCAGCAGCTCAGGACAGGGGGCAGGAGAAAAACTGTTTTTT,CASSSGQGAGEKLFF
TRBJ1-1,TRBV20-1,15,many,NA,TGCAGTGCTCGACCAGGGAGGTCGATGAACACTGAAGCTTTCTTT,CSARPGRSMNTEAFF